This TCR beta chain was profiled in a study of blood T cell repertoires in COVID-19. About the study: COVID-19 samples from acute and convalescent phases originated in the United States, Italy and Spain. The analysed material was cDNA or gDNA that came from T cells, B-cell-depleted T cells, or PBMCs.

Seattle's cohort entered during active infection and was followed longitudinally. In the original analysis: Amplifying reference gene primers gave estimates of nucleated cell counts. Produced via immunoSEQ multiplex PCR; TCRdb's table is partial and in-frame only. The DNA gave D and trimming, while V, J and clone size come from that table. The sample contains around 340,000 clones, 80% to 90% of which appear only once. CDR1 is SGHRS and CDR2 is YFSETQ in the germline V gene. Trimming took 0 bases from V and 7 from J; bases not matched to a gene: 7. The CDR3 spans 15 residues. Sequencing used peripheral blood. The rearrangement links TRBV5-1 to TRBJ2-7, with 10 bases aligning to TRBD1. The sequence came from a woman aged 55-69 years with COVID-19, enrolled during active disease. In DNA, the CDR3 is TGCGCCAGCAGCTTGGAGGGACAGGGGCTCGTGGAGCAGTACTTC. It is translated as CASSLEGQGLVEQYF. The full variable domain, completed using reference TRBV5-1 and TRBJ2-7, is KAGVTQTPRYLIKTRGQQVTLSCSPISGHRSVSWYQQTPGQGLQFLFEYFSETQRNKGNFPGRFSGRQFSNSRSEMNVSTLELGDSALYLCASSLEGQGLVEQYFGPGTRLTVT.